This T cell receptor beta chain was captured by sequencing in a study of T cell changes during pregnancy in multiple sclerosis. The junction had 5 bases not matched to a gene; V was cut back by 1 base and J by 0 bases. Germline CDR1 is SGHTA and CDR2 is FQGNSA. The CDR3 extends over 17 amino acids. Some clones are missing from TCRdb's copy, which holds only in-frame ones; the method was immunoSEQ multiplex PCR. The data show 35,000 to 45,000 clones, with 90% seen just once and 0.47% held by the top ten. The sequence was collected from a female donor in good health, enrolled as a control in a pregnancy study. Sequencing was performed on CD4+ T cells from peripheral blood mononuclear cells, taken in the first trimester of pregnancy. The gene calls are TRBV7-2 and TRBJ2-1, with TRBD2 identical over 8 bases. The CDR3 protein is CASSLVPGGSSYNEQFF. CDR3 nucleotides: TGTGCCAGCAGCTTAGTTCCGGGGGGGAGCTCCTACAATGAGCAGTTCTTC.